This T cell receptor (beta chain) was found in a study of blood T cell repertoires in COVID-19. Study at large: The origin of the acute and convalescent COVID-19 samples was the United States, Italy and Spain. The analysed material was cDNA or gDNA that came from T cells, B-cell-depleted T cells, or PBMCs.

As originally analysed: Reference gene primer amplification gave nucleated cell count estimates. Produced via immunoSEQ multiplex PCR; TCRdb's table is partial and in-frame only. V, J and clone size are taken as reported in that table, and D and trimming were inferred from the DNA itself. The sample yields 120,000 to 150,000 clones, around 87% seen once. The CDR3 has 14 residues. Trimming took 10 bases from V and 3 from J; bases not matched to a gene: 9. Germline CDR1 and CDR2: ENHRY and SYGVKD. V usage is TRBV10-3 and J usage is TRBJ2-1; 7 bases line up with TRBD2. The receptor was isolated from a human donor in a cohort sampled during active COVID-19. The material sequenced was peripheral blood. Here the CDR3 reads CATAEASGYNEQFF. The CDR3 DNA follows: TGTGCCACCGCGGAGGCTAGCGGCTACAATGAGCAGTTCTTC.